The T cell receptor (beta chain) under discussion was sequenced for a study of shared clonotypes between healthy human individuals (dated by TCRdb to 2019 to 2021). Regarding the complete study: The cohort comprised two women and three men aged 18 to 49 years. Each donor's leukapheresis produced roughly between roughly 0.9 and 9 billion PBMCs. Libraries were prepared and TCR repertoires were sequenced by different laboratories using diverse techniques, in order to increase sequencing depth and limit assay-specific biases. The study deeply sequenced blood TCR repertoires of five healthy adults to estimate repertoire size and the extent of clonotype sharing between individuals. For each donor, CD4 naive and CD4 memory were each run on three plates, CD8 naive on two plates, and CD8 memory on one plate.

Healthy HIV-negative adults with no recently reported acute infections or vaccinations were included as donors. Only Caucasian adults living in Nashville, Tennessee, USA were represented among the donors. CD4+ T cells were enriched by magnetic negative selection; naive cells were then positively selected on CD45RA, and the negative fraction formed the memory subset. Blood was obtained by leukapheresis, after which PBMCs were separated by Ficoll-Histopaque density gradient centrifugation and cryopreserved in liquid nitrogen vapor phase. Analytical flow cytometry was used to check the purity and quantity of every magnetically sorted T cell population. Genomic DNA was isolated from every sorted fraction and measured by UV absorbance on a Nanodrop 2000c. Results the study describes overall, beyond this receptor: Sharing across several donors was observed for 5% to 6.5% of naive CD4, over 3% of naive CD8, about 2.3% of memory CD4, and around 0.4% of memory CD8 clonotypes. The small number of donors limited the genetic and exposure-history diversity represented. Rarefaction of sorted-subset datasets indicated incomplete sequencing despite the large sequencing depth. Sampling was restricted to blood, and TCR repertoires in tissues likely differ from the TCR repertoires found in blood. Pairwise subsampling indicated that sequencing depth was expected to affect the degree of clonotype sharing among donors. Estimated clonotype richness was generally larger for naive than for memory subsets. Higher generation probabilities were observed for clonotypes shared by all four sorted-subset donors than for non-shared clonotypes.

Using the deep immunoSEQ assay, TCR CDR3 regions were amplified from genomic DNA by multiplex PCR. For each cell subset, the extracted genomic DNA was distributed evenly across all wells of several immunoSEQ 96-well plates, and each plate served as one replicate. For sorted subsets, each replicate PCR was loaded with approximately 200 ng genomic DNA, equivalent to approximately 33,000 T cell genomes. The purified libraries were quantified using a Qubit 3.0 fluorometer, sized with a Bioanalyzer 2100, and then quantified again using the KAPA Library Quantification kit. A separate single-read 150-cycle Illumina NextSeq 550 flow cell was used to sequence each immunoSEQ 96-well plate. The original methods were these. Because only junctional sequences without quality scores were contained in the immunoSEQ output, filtering matching that applied to full-length reads could not be performed. To assign V/J genes and CDR3, sequences were annotated using PyIR, a Python wrapper for IgBLAST v1.9, with IMGT germline references. Reads with weak V/J assignments (E-value above 1e-6), missing CDR3, stop codons, out-of-frame junctions, or ambiguous translated residues were removed. V3J clonotypes were defined by identical inferred V gene, J gene, and CDR3 amino acid sequence. The percentage overlap between two repertoires was calculated by dividing the number of shared unique clonotypes by the size of the smaller repertoire. Three approaches were used to assess repertoire richness: RTK rarefaction, the Chao1 estimator, and Recon v2.1 estimates of unobserved clonotypes. OLGA was used to compute generation probabilities for all TCRbeta clonotypes that the gDNA method yielded from a handful of donors. Sourced from immuneACCESS, this table was stored by TCRdb with only in-frame sequences that have V and J called. A share of the clones is absent; for the studies checked, an unresolved V gene accounts for under half, and the remainder has no known explanation. V, J and clone size are taken as reported in that table, and D and trimming were inferred from the DNA itself. The sample profile shows 2 million to 2.5 million clones; 80% to 95% of them were found once. About 0.41% of the sample rests with the top ten.

This clone was picked up a small number of times. There is no known antigen for this receptor. Within one base of it there is no much larger clone, and no base qualities were kept. The same CDR3 is also encoded by other DNA sequences in this sample. The germline V gene specifies SNHLY as CDR1 and FYNNEI as CDR2. The CDR3 starts with the cysteine, ends with the phenylalanine, and has 11 residues. Just the 33-base CDR3 DNA is kept, in frame starting at base 1. Deletion took 4 bases off V and 2 bases off J, with a span of 3 bases between the germline ends. This receptor chain uses TRBV2 and TRBJ2-7; the D gene lacks a confident call. Sequencing was performed on naive CD4+ T cells from PBMCs. Sample cell subset or site, as interpreted from the label and publication: CD45RA+ positively selected. The clonotype was recovered from a man between 18 and 35 years old in good health. Some clones in this sample may be carry-over from other donors' samples. The CDR3 region: CASSVTYEQYF. The DNA sequence is as follows: TGTGCCAGCAGTGTTACCTACGAGCAGTACTTC.